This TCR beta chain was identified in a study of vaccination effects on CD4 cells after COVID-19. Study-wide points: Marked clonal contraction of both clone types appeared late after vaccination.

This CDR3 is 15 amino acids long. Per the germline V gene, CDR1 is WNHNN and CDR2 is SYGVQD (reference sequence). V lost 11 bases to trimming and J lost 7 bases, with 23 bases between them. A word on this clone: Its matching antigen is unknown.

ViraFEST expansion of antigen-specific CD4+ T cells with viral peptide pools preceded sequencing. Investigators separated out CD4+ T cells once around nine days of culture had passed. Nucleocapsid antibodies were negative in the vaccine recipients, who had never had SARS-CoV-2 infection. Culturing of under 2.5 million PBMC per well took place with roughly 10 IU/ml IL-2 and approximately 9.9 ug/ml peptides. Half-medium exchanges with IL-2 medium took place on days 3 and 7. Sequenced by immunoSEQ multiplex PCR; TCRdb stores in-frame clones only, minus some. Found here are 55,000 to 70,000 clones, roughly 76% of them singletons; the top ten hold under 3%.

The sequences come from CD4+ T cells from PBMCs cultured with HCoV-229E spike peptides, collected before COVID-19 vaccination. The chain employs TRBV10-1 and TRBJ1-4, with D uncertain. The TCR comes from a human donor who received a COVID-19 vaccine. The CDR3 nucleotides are TGCGCCGGCCCTCCCTTCCATCGGAGCGGTGAAAAACTGTTTTTT. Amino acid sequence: CAGPPFHRSGEKLFF.